The 13 T cell receptor beta chains presented below share a single source sample, sequenced in a study of blood T cell repertoires in COVID-19. Using immunoSEQ multiplex PCR, the repertoire was profiled, and TCRdb retains in-frame clones only, with some absent. The profile shows approximately 160,000 clones, roughly 87% of them singletons. The sample comprised PBMCs or T cells enriched from blood (not recorded which). The receptors stem from a woman aged 50 to 60 who had recovered from COVID-19.

This sequence joins TRBV5-1 and TRBJ2-7, with 8 bases identical to TRBD2. CDR1 SGHRS and CDR2 YFSETQ come from the germline V gene. CDR3 length: 14 amino acids. V lost 4 bases, J lost 0 bases, and 3 bases stayed unmatched. Here the CDR3 DNA reads TGCGCCAGCAGCCGGGAGGGCCTCTCCTACGAGCAGTACTTC. It yields the protein CASSREGLSYEQYF.

This chain joins TRBV6-2 or TRBV6-3 and TRBJ1-1; TRBD1 aligns across 9 bases. The CDR3 is made up of 17 amino acids. Germline-derived CDR1 and CDR2 are MNHEY and SVGEGT. The trim removed 2 bases at V and 4 bases at J, leaving 11 bases unmatched. The CDR3 DNA reads TGTGCCAGCAGTTACCCGACCGGGACAGGGTTTGGCACTGAAGCTTTCTTT. Protein product: CASSYPTGTGFGTEAFF.

The V call is TRBV13, the J call TRBJ2-7; 7 bases match TRBD2. The germline V gene has CDR1 PRHDT and CDR2 FYEKMQ (reference sequence). V shed 4 bases, J shed 4 bases, and the junction held 7 bases outside the gene matches. The CDR3 contains 14 residues. The CDR3 nucleotides read TGTGCCAGCAGCTCCGGGCTAGCGGATTACGAGCAGTACTTC. Amino acid sequence: CASSSGLADYEQYF.

Notes on this clone: At the DNA level, this CDR3 is encoded by other sequences in the same sample as well. The chain joins TRBV7-9 to TRBJ2-7; possibly TRBD2 for D (7 bases). Germline lookup yields CDR1 SEHNR and CDR2 FQNEAQ (reference sequence). The CDR3 is 14 residues long. V was clipped by 1 base and J by 2 bases, with 9 bases between them. The CDR3: CASSLGGGPYEQYF. Written as DNA, the CDR3 is TGTGCCAGCAGCTTAGGGGGGGGCCCCTACGAGCAGTACTTC.

Turning to this clone: Other DNA sequences in the same sample also yield this CDR3. The chain links TRBV3-1 (or the pseudogene TRBV3-2) to TRBJ1-1; D is unresolved. Germline V lookup: CDR1 LGHDT, CDR2 YNNKEL (reference sequence). Trimming pared 2 bases from V and 4 bases from J, leaving 5 bases between. The CDR3 has 12 residues. This CDR3 reads CASSQLGTEAFF. CDR3 coding DNA: TGTGCCAGCAGCCAACTAGGCACTGAAGCTTTCTTT.

The chain recombines TRBV19 with TRBJ1-3; TRBD1 agrees at 8 bases. This CDR3 is built from 14 residues. V gave up 8 bases and J gave up 4 bases; unmatched junction bases: 7. The germline gives CDR1 LNHDA, CDR2 SQIVND (reference sequence). The CDR3 sequence is CASYDRGGGNTIYF. CDR3 in DNA: TGTGCCAGTTATGACAGGGGAGGAGGAAACACCATATATTTT.

The J gene is TRBJ2-2, the V gene TRBV7-3, with D hard to call. Germline V lookup: CDR1 SGHTA, CDR2 FQGTGA. This CDR3 region has 13 residues. V lost 5 bases to trimming and J lost 2 bases, with 6 bases between them. The CDR3, as DNA: TGTGCCAGCAGCCCTTATAACACCGGGGAGCTGTTTTTT. Amino acid sequence: CASSPYNTGELFF.

This chain joins TRBV10-1 and TRBJ1-1, with TRBD1 as a possible D gene (6 bases). V lost 5 bases and J 3 bases, leaving 16 bases between the germline ends. CDR1 is WNHNN, CDR2 SYGVQD, per germline (reference sequence). The CDR3 loop spans 15 amino acids. The CDR3 loop is CASSKYRERDTEAFF. The CDR3 nucleotides read TGCGCCAGCAGTAAGTACAGGGAGAGGGACACTGAAGCTTTCTTT.

This sequence joins TRBV28 and TRBJ1-1; D may be TRBD1 (5 bases). CDR3 length equals 13 residues. The germline V gene has CDR1 MDHEN and CDR2 SYDVKM. Trimming took 8 bases from V and 5 from J, leaving 15 bases between them. The CDR3 nucleotides read TGTGCCAGCTTAGAGAGGGGAGGGACTGAAGCTTTCTTT. Its translation: CASLERGGTEAFF.

This rearrangement joins TRBV6-5 to TRBJ2-5; no clear D. Trimming removed 8 bases at V and 2 bases at J, with 9 bases between. The CDR3 is 12 residues long. Germline V gene lookup returns CDR1 MNHEY and CDR2 SVGAGI. CDR3 nucleotide sequence: TGTGCCAGCTCCTCGCGGCAAGAGACCCAGTACTTC. Translation: CASSSRQETQYF.

The V call is TRBV14, the J call TRBJ1-2; D possibly corresponds to TRBD1 (5 bases). V lost 4 bases and J lost 5, with 11 bases in between. Germline CDR1 reads SGHDN; CDR2 reads FVKESK. This CDR3 is 13 amino acids long. CDR3 nucleotide sequence: TGTGCCAGCAGCCCAGGGTTTGGGTATGGCTACACCTTC. This encodes CASSPGFGYGYTF.

This chain uses TRBV7-9 with TRBJ2-4, with 7 bases lining up with TRBD1. CDR1 is SEHNR, CDR2 FQNEAQ, per germline (reference sequence). The CDR3 covers 16 residues. With V trimmed by 1 base and J by 3 bases, 6 bases remained unmatched. The CDR3 nucleotides read TGTGCCAGCAGCTTAGGGGTTACAGGGGACAAAAACATTCAGTACTTC. This encodes CASSLGVTGDKNIQYF. The full variable domain, rest sourced from reference TRBV7-9 and TRBJ2-4, is DTGVSQNPRHKITKRGQNVTFRCDPISEHNRLYWYRQTLGQGPEFLTYFQNEAQLEKSRLLSDRFSAERPKGSFSTLEIQRTEQGDSAMYLCASSLGVTGDKNIQYFGAGTRLSVL.

The V gene is TRBV11-3, the J gene TRBJ2-5; perhaps TRBD2 as D (6 bases). The length of the CDR3 is 15 residues. Trimming took 5 bases from V and 4 from J, leaving 17 bases between them. From germline, CDR1 is SGHNT and CDR2 YENEEA. Here the CDR3 reads CASSPNGLALETQYF. CDR3 nucleotides: TGTGCCAGCAGCCCGAATGGGCTAGCGCTAGAGACCCAGTACTTC. Full variable domain (missing parts from reference TRBV11-3 and TRBJ2-5): EAGVVQSPRYKIIEKKQPVAFWCNPISGHNTLYWYLQNLGQGPELLIRYENEEAVDDSQLPKDRFSAERLKGVDSTLKIQPAELGDSAVYLCASSPNGLALETQYFGPGTRLLVL.